The 9 T cell receptor beta chains listed next were all sequenced from one sample in a study of human T cells and chemical hapten exposure. Time point described: pre-sensitization, week 0. The treatment was: therapeutic diphenylcyclopropenone sensitization with weekly scalp DPC. Total RNA came from unfractionated whole blood. TCRdb re-called the RACE reads with MiXCR, one entry per CDR3 protein. The sample yields about 30,000 distinct CDR3 sequences, 10% seen once. This sample comprised whole blood, obtained in connection with sensitization to the hapten diphenylcyclopropenone (DPC). These receptors originate from a man in his fifties or sixties with alopecia areata. Some clones in this sample may be carry-over from other donors' samples.

This clonotype was detected many times. This sequence joins TRBV20-1 and TRBJ2-7; TRBD2 aligns across 14 bases. The CDR3 is made up of 16 amino acids. Germline trimming cut 5 bases from V and 2 bases from J; bases unmatched to any gene: 8. The germline V gene encodes CDR1 DFQATT and CDR2 SNEGSKA (reference sequence). CDR3 protein: CSAPGTSGSAAYEQYF. DNA for the CDR3: TGCAGTGCTCCCGGGACTAGCGGGAGCGCCGCCTACGAGCAGTACTTC.

The gene calls are TRBV28 and TRBJ1-3; the D gene is possibly TRBD1 (6 bases). V dropped 6 bases and J dropped 1 base, with 25 bases sitting between them. This CDR3 has 19 amino acids. From germline, CDR1 is MDHEN and CDR2 SYDVKM. CDR3 nucleotides: TGTGCCAGCAGCCCGATATTCAGGGAAACAGGGAGTTCTGGAAACACCATATATTTT. Protein sequence: CASSPIFRETGSSGNTIYF.

This rearrangement joins TRBV2 to TRBJ1-5, with D hard to call. V gave up 1 base and J gave up 5 bases, with 6 bases separating them. The V gene's germline CDR1 is SNHLY and CDR2 FYNNEI. The CDR3 is 13 amino acids. As DNA, the CDR3 is TGTGCCAGCAGTGAAGGGGTAGATCAGCCCCAGCATTTT. Its protein is CASSEGVDQPQHF. Full variable domain (rest looked up from reference TRBV2 and TRBJ1-5): EPEVTQTPSHQVTQMGQEVILRCVPISNHLYFYWYRQILGQKVEFLVSFYNNEISEKSEIFDDQFSVERPDGSNFTLKIRSTKLEDSAMYFCASSEGVDQPQHFGDGTRLSIL.

The V call is TRBV20-1, the J call TRBJ2-3; 9 nucleotides line up with TRBD2. CDR1 is DFQATT and CDR2 is SNEGSKA in the germline V gene (reference sequence). This CDR3 has 16 amino acids. The CDR3 bases are TGCAGCCGGAAGAAAACTAGCGGGCGTAGCACAGATACGCAGTATTTT. Amino acids: CSRKKTSGRSTDTQYF.

This clonotype was detected a few times. The chain recombines TRBV21-1 with TRBJ2-1; the table's D gene call, TRBD1, was not cross checked with the DNA. TRBV21-1 corresponds to a pseudogene. The CDR3 runs to 13 residues. Here the CDR3 DNA reads TGTGCCAGCAGCAGGGTCGACAGTTATGAGCAGTTCTTC. Encoded protein: CASSRVDSYEQFF.

The rearrangement uses TRBV10-3 and TRBJ1-1, with D uncertain. This CDR3 contains 11 residues. CDR1 is ENHRY, CDR2 SYGVKD, per germline. V was shortened by 3 bases and J by 7 bases, with 6 bases between the two germline ends. The CDR3 is CAISDGLEAFF. The CDR3 nucleotides are TGTGCCATCAGTGATGGGCTTGAAGCTTTCTTT.

The chain uses TRBV20-1 and TRBJ2-2, with D perhaps being TRBD1 or TRBD2 (5 bases each). This CDR3 has 12 residues. Trimming pared 3 bases from V and 13 bases from J, leaving 15 bases between. The germline CDR1 and CDR2 sequences are DFQATT and SNEGSKA (reference sequence). CDR3 in amino acids: CSARGQGAGLFF. The DNA of the CDR3 is TGCAGTGCTAGGGGCCAAGGGGCGGGGCTGTTTTTT.

The V and J genes are TRBV10-3 and TRBJ1-1; D is unclear. Germline V gives CDR1 ENHRY, CDR2 SYGVKD. The CDR3 is made up of 13 amino acids. Trimming stripped 8 bases from V and 1 base from J, with 11 bases between. CDR3 bases: TGTGCCATCGGGCAAGAAAAGAACACTGAAGCTTTCTTT. Amino acids: CAIGQEKNTEAFF.

In this sample, this clonotype turned up many times. The chain uses TRBV20-1 and TRBJ2-5; tentative D call: TRBD2 (6 bases). The CDR3 is 13 residues long. V gave up 3 bases and J gave up 1 base, with 9 bases separating them. Per germline, CDR1 DFQATT and CDR2 SNEGSKA (reference sequence). The CDR3 spells CSARSGRQETQYF. As DNA, the CDR3 is TGCAGTGCTAGGAGCGGGCGCCAAGAGACCCAGTACTTC.